This TCR beta chain originates from a study of Tregs in tolerant kidney transplant recipients. Turning to the study itself: Recipient PBMCs carried a CFSE label and met irradiated graft donor PBMCs for roughly six days before FACS sorting. Study results and limitations: No direct test of biological reproducibility was done here. Expanding Tregs on activated donor B cells appeared to best identify donor-specific TCRbeta clones. Few patients were studied, so findings need validation in larger groups.

Sequencing used immunoSEQ multiplex PCR; TCRdb keeps in-frame clones, though not all of them. The data hold 6,500 to 10,000 clones, with roughly 44% observed a single time. V lost 8 bases to trimming and J lost 5 bases, with 9 bases between them. Germline V gives CDR1 MNHNS, CDR2 SASEGT. The CDR3 is 11 amino acids. A remark on this clone: Its antigen is currently unknown.

The chain combines TRBV6-1 with TRBJ1-1, with D possibly matching TRBD1 (6 bases). Material for sequencing was CD4+ T cells from blood cultured with allogeneic cells. This TCR was recovered from a human donor in good health. The CDR3 here is CASGRGTEAFF. CDR3 sequence (DNA): TGTGCCAGCGGTAGGGGGACTGAAGCTTTCTTT.